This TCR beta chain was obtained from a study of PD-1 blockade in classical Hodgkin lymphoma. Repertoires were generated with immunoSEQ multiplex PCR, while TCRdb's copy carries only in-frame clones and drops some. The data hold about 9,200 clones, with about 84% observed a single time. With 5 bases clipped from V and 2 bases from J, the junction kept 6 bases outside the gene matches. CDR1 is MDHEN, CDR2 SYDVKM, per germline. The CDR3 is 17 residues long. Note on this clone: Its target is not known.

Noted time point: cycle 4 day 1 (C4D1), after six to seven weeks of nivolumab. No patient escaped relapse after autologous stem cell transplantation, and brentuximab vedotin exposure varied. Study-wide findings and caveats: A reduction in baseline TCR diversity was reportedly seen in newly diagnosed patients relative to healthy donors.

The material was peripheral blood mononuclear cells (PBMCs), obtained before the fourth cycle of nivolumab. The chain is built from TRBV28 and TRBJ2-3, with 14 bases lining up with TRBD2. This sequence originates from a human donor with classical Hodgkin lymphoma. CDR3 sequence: CASSGGLAGGVTDTQYF. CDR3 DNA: TGTGCCAGCAGTGGTGGACTAGCGGGAGGAGTCACAGATACGCAGTATTTT.